The 32 T cell receptor beta chains below come from one sample, sequenced in a study of shared clonotypes between healthy human individuals. Assay used: immunoSEQ multiplex PCR; TCRdb lists only in-frame clones, some missing. The sample holds roughly 500,000 clones, 76% seen once. Sequencing was performed on PBMCs. Receptors originate from a middle-aged woman in good health. Some clones in this sample may be carry-over from other donors' samples.

The chain has TRBV5-1 and TRBJ2-1, with 7 positions matching TRBD2. Germline V gene data show CDR1 as SGHRS and CDR2 as YFSETQ. There are 14 residues in the CDR3. J gave up 9 bases and V 0 bases, and 6 bases lay outside the gene matches. Here the CDR3 DNA reads TGCGCCAGCAGCTTGGCTCTAGCGGATGGTGAGCAGTTCTTC. Protein: CASSLALADGEQFF.

The J gene is TRBJ1-6, the V gene TRBV30; D gene ambiguous. The CDR3 consists of 11 residues. Trimming took 4 bases from V and 7 from J, leaving 5 bases between them. From germline, CDR1 is GTSNPN and CDR2 SVGIG (reference sequence). The CDR3 nucleotides are TGTGCCTGGAAGCGGAATTCACCCCTCCACTTT. Amino acids: CAWKRNSPLHF.

This sequence joins TRBV15 and TRBJ2-7; D is tentatively TRBD1 or TRBD2 (6 bases each). CDR3 length: 15 residues. Trimming shortened V by 0 bases and J by 4 bases, and 13 bases separated the two germline ends. Germline CDR1 is LNHNV and CDR2 is YYDKDF (reference sequence). CDR3 nucleotides: TGTGCCACCAGCAGAGATAGGTGGGGGGCATACGAGCAGTACTTC. This encodes CATSRDRWGAYEQYF.

The V call is TRBV11-1, the J call TRBJ1-2; weak D call: TRBD1 (5 bases). Germline values: CDR1 SGHAT, CDR2 FQDESV (reference sequence). The CDR3 loop spans 14 amino acids. V lost 4 bases, J lost 3 bases, and 12 bases lay in between. Written as DNA, the CDR3 is TGTGCCAGCAGCTCAGGGAGAAATTACTATGGCTACACCTTC. This sequence encodes CASSSGRNYYGYTF.

CDR3 region: CASGRWTGAGNEQFF. The CDR3 bases are TGTGCCAGCGGACGATGGACAGGGGCTGGGAATGAGCAGTTCTTC. The chain combines TRBV2 with TRBJ2-1, with 9 bases fitting TRBD1. The ends lost 8 bases at V and 7 bases at J; junction bases unmatched: 12. Germline CDR1 and CDR2: SNHLY and FYNNEI. This CDR3 contains 15 residues. Based on the CDR3 plus reference TRBV2 and TRBJ2-1, the full variable domain is EPEVTQTPSHQVTQMGQEVILRCVPISNHLYFYWYRQILGQKVEFLVSFYNNEISEKSEIFDDQFSVERPDGSNFTLKIRSTKLEDSAMYFCASGRWTGAGNEQFFGPGTRLTVL.

Concerning this clone: The sample has other DNA sequences that encode this CDR3 too. V usage is TRBV7-2 and J usage is TRBJ2-7; 7 bases map to TRBD1. Germline CDR1 reads SGHTA; CDR2 reads FQGNSA. Trimming cost V 5 bases and J 3 bases; bases outside gene matches: 4. The CDR3 runs to 13 residues. For the CDR3, the DNA is TGTGCCAGCAGCCCCCGACAGGGCTACGAGCAGTACTTC. Translating gives CASSPRQGYEQYF.

V and J are TRBV21-1 and TRBJ2-7. TRBV21-1 is deemed a pseudogene. The CDR3 sequence is 15 residues long. The CDR3 sequence: CASSKAGIHSYEQYF. The CDR3 nucleotides are TGTGCCAGCAGCAAAGCTGGGATTCACTCCTACGAGCAGTACTTC.

J is TRBJ2-5 and V is TRBV5-1; 9 bases align to TRBD1. Germline CDR1 SGHRS, CDR2 YFSETQ. The CDR3 length is 15 residues. V was pared by 4 bases and J by 2 bases, with 6 bases of the junction left unmatched. The CDR3 reads CASSRGQGRQETQYF. The CDR3 nucleotides read TGCGCCAGCAGCAGGGGACAGGGCAGACAAGAGACCCAGTACTTC. Filled out from reference TRBV5-1 and TRBJ2-5, the complete variable domain reads KAGVTQTPRYLIKTRGQQVTLSCSPISGHRSVSWYQQTPGQGLQFLFEYFSETQRNKGNFPGRFSGRQFSNSRSEMNVSTLELGDSALYLCASSRGQGRQETQYFGPGTRLLVL.

The V and J genes are TRBV5-1 and TRBJ2-3, with D possibly being TRBD1 (6 bases). The germline V gene encodes CDR1 SGHRS and CDR2 YFSETQ. The CDR3 sequence is 16 residues long. Between the trimmed V and J ends, which lost 0 bases and 0 bases, there was a span of 11 bases. The CDR3 DNA reads as TGCGCCAGCAGCTTGGCCGGGACACGCAGCACAGATACGCAGTATTTT. Its translation is CASSLAGTRSTDTQYF.

V and J are TRBV2 and TRBJ1-2, with 8 positions matching TRBD1. The CDR3 length is 13 residues. Germline trimming cut 7 bases from V and 7 bases from J; bases unmatched to any gene: 8. The germline CDR1 and CDR2 sequences are SNHLY and FYNNEI. CDR3 sequence reads: CASNSAGGSGYTF. CDR3 coding DNA: TGTGCCAGCAATAGCGCAGGGGGCTCTGGCTACACCTTC.

The chain employs TRBV10-3 and TRBJ1-1; D ambiguous. Per germline, CDR1 ENHRY and CDR2 SYGVKD. V shed 5 bases and J shed 0 bases, with 7 bases lying between them. The CDR3 contains 13 residues. The CDR3 is CAISPGLNTEAFF. Here the CDR3 DNA reads TGTGCCATCAGTCCGGGCTTGAACACTGAAGCTTTCTTT.

The chain links TRBV15 to TRBJ2-1, with no clear D. This CDR3 has 13 amino acids. Trimming cost V 6 bases and J 5 bases, with 11 bases left between them. Germline loops: CDR1 LNHNV, CDR2 YYDKDF (reference sequence). Here the CDR3 DNA reads TGTGCCACCAGGTCAGCCCGGGACAATGAGCAGTTCTTC. It is translated as CATRSARDNEQFF.

This clone was detected many times. V usage is TRBV11-3 and J usage is TRBJ2-1; 9 bases are shared with TRBD2. The CDR3 totals 15 residues. Trimming removed 5 bases from V and 7 bases from J; junction bases left unmatched: 9. CDR1 is SGHNT and CDR2 is YENEEA in the germline V gene. CDR3 sequence: CASSTGTSSSNEQFF. CDR3 DNA: TGTGCCAGCAGCACCGGGACTAGCTCCTCGAATGAGCAGTTCTTC.

Concerning this clone: The same CDR3 can be traced to other DNA sequences in this sample. The chain uses TRBV11-2 and TRBJ1-1; D remains unclear. CDR3 length equals 14 residues. The germline gives CDR1 SGHAT, CDR2 FQNNGV. V lost 3 bases, J lost 0 bases, and 8 bases lay in between. The CDR3 region is CASSLGQLNTEAFF. CDR3 nucleotides: TGTGCCAGCAGCTTGGGTCAGTTGAACACTGAAGCTTTCTTT.

As for this clone: A far larger clone is only one base removed, so a read error is likely. V and J are TRBV28 and TRBJ1-1, with a weak D call TRBD1 (6 bases). Germline CDR1 reads MDHEN; CDR2 reads SYDVKM. This CDR3 is 16 amino acids long. V lost 2 bases and J lost 6, with 19 bases in between. Here the CDR3 reads CASSLTIGQEGAEAFF. CDR3 sequence (DNA): TGTGCCAGCAGTTTAACGATCGGGCAGGAGGGGGCTGAAGCTTTCTTT.

This chain connects TRBV29-1 to TRBJ1-4; 7 positions agree with TRBD1. CDR1 SQVTM and CDR2 ANQGSEA come from the germline V gene. Losses at the gene ends were 4 bases for V and 3 bases for J; bases not matched to a gene: 5. CDR3 length: 14 amino acids. Here the CDR3 reads CSVGPGGSNEKLFF. The CDR3 DNA follows: TGCAGCGTTGGCCCAGGGGGATCTAATGAAAAACTGTTTTTT.

The chain employs TRBV28 and TRBJ1-2, with unresolved D. The CDR3 consists of 13 residues. The germline V gene has CDR1 MDHEN and CDR2 SYDVKM. V was cut by 4 bases and J by 7 bases, with 13 bases left in between. The CDR3 DNA is TGTGCCAGCAGTTATATTTTACGCGGTGGCTACACCTTC. This sequence encodes CASSYILRGGYTF.

The V call is TRBV28, the J call TRBJ1-5, with 7 bases matching TRBD1. This CDR3 is built from 14 residues. Germline CDR1 MDHEN, CDR2 SYDVKM. V shed 3 bases, J shed 2 bases, and the junction held 1 base outside the gene matches. CDR3 amino acids: CASSFQGGNQPQHF. DNA for the CDR3: TGTGCCAGCAGTTTTCAGGGGGGCAATCAGCCCCAGCATTTT.

The chain recombines TRBV19 with TRBJ2-1; D possibly corresponds to TRBD1 (6 bases). The germline V and J ends were trimmed by 5 bases and 6 bases, with 17 bases remaining between them. Looked up from germline, CDR1 is LNHDA and CDR2 is SQIVND (reference sequence). The length of the CDR3 is 15 residues. CDR3 in amino acids: CASSEQVSRGNEQFF. In DNA, the CDR3 is TGTGCCAGTAGTGAACAGGTGTCCAGGGGCAATGAGCAGTTCTTC.

This rearrangement joins TRBV27 to TRBJ2-5, with D perhaps matching TRBD2 (7 bases). Looked up from germline, CDR1 is MNHEY and CDR2 is SMNVEV (reference sequence). CDR3 length: 12 amino acids. V lost 5 bases and J lost 5, with 9 bases in between. The DNA for the CDR3 is TGTGCCAGCAGTGAGGGGGGGGAGACCCAGTACTTC. This translates into CASSEGGETQYF.

The chain links TRBV28 to TRBJ2-1; tentatively, D is TRBD1 or TRBD2 (5 bases each). The CDR3 covers 14 residues. Germline V gene sequence: CDR1 MDHEN, CDR2 SYDVKM. The V and J ends lost 5 bases and 11 bases respectively, with 19 bases between them. The CDR3 DNA reads as TGTGCCAGCAGTCCAATGGGCCCCGAGGGGAAGCAGTTCTTC. The encoded protein is CASSPMGPEGKQFF.

CDR3 nucleotide sequence: TGTGCCAGCAGCTCTCATCGGAAAACATCCCATGAAAAACTGTTTTTT. This translates into CASSSHRKTSHEKLFF. J is TRBJ1-4 and V is TRBV7-2; no clear D gene. The CDR3 has 16 amino acids. V was pared by 4 bases and J by 6 bases, with 18 bases between. Germline assignment: CDR1 SGHTA and CDR2 FQGNSA.

The V call is TRBV7-8, the J call TRBJ2-7; tentatively, D is TRBD1 (5 bases). Looked up from germline, CDR1 is SGHVS and CDR2 is FQNEAQ. V gave up 2 bases and J gave up 4 bases, with 12 bases separating them. The CDR3 covers 14 residues. CDR3 nucleotides: TGTGCCAGCAGCTTAAAGGCAGGGTTGTACGAGCAGTACTTC. Amino acids: CASSLKAGLYEQYF.

This clone was seen a few times. The chain joins TRBV28 to TRBJ2-5, with 8 bases that match TRBD2. The V segment lost 4 bases and the J segment 0 bases; nucleotides outside the gene matches: 13. The CDR3 runs 18 residues. Germline lookup yields CDR1 MDHEN and CDR2 SYDVKM. The CDR3 loop reads CASSSDRGGRRYQETQYF. CDR3 nucleotide sequence: TGTGCCAGCAGTTCCGATAGAGGCGGGAGGAGGTACCAAGAGACCCAGTACTTC.

The chain combines TRBV28 with TRBJ1-2; the D is unclear. Germline assignment: CDR1 MDHEN and CDR2 SYDVKM. The CDR3 runs to 14 residues. V dropped 3 bases and J dropped 6 bases, with 14 bases sitting between them. The CDR3 region is CASSFSPRYDGYTF. The CDR3 DNA follows: TGTGCCAGCAGTTTTTCACCGCGCTACGATGGCTACACCTTC.

In regard to this clone: One end of the junction is discordant with germline, which a read error may explain. The J gene is TRBJ2-3, the V gene TRBV7-7, with 7 bases lining up with TRBD1. The CDR3 sequence is 16 residues long. Per the germline V gene, CDR1 is SSHAT and CDR2 is FNYEAQ (reference sequence). CDR3 region: CASSLGSTGDTDTQYF. The CDR3 region has the DNA TGTGCTAGCAGCTTAGGGTCCACAGGGGACACAGATACGCAGTATTTT.

The chain recombines TRBV6-1 with TRBJ2-1; D ambiguous. CDR1 is MNHNS and CDR2 is SASEGT in the germline V gene. The CDR3 is 13 amino acids. V lost 7 bases and J lost 6, with 13 bases in between. The CDR3 DNA reads as TGTGCCAGCAAGGTCAGCTTCCTCAATGAGCAGTTCTTC. It yields the protein CASKVSFLNEQFF.

This clone was recorded only once. A far more abundant clone sits one base away, making this likely a read error. This sequence joins TRBV9 and TRBJ2-7; maybe TRBD1 (6 bases). CDR1 is SGDLS and CDR2 is YYNGEE in the germline V gene. This CDR3 region has 14 residues. V was cut by 4 bases and J by 4 bases, with 15 bases left in between. DNA of the CDR3: TGTGCCAGCAGCCGCAGACAGGAACCTTACGAGCAGTACTTC. Its protein is CASSRRQEPYEQYF. Using reference TRBV9 and TRBJ2-7 for the parts outside the CDR3, the full variable domain is DSGVTQTPKHLITATGQRVTLRCSPRSGDLSVYWYQQSLDQGLQFLIQYYNGEERAKGNILERFSAQQFPDLHSELNLSSLELGDSALYFCASSRRQEPYEQYFGPGTRLTVT.

This clone has only a few counts. The V and J genes are TRBV6-1 and TRBJ2-7; 9 nucleotides match TRBD2. The CDR3 has 15 amino acids. Unmatched junction bases numbered 5, after V lost 5 bases and J lost 0 bases. Germline CDR1 MNHNS, CDR2 SASEGT. CDR3 DNA: TGTGCCAGCAGTAGTCTAGCGGGGACCTCCTACGAGCAGTACTTC. Translated, it gives CASSSLAGTSYEQYF.

Note on this clone: Other DNA sequences of this sample code for an identical CDR3. V and J are TRBV5-1 and TRBJ2-6, with a weak D call TRBD1 (5 bases). V was pared by 2 bases and J by 2 bases, with 5 bases between. This CDR3 is 14 amino acids long. In germline, CDR1 is SGHRS, CDR2 YFSETQ. The CDR3: CASSLGAGANVLTF. In nucleotides, the CDR3 is TGCGCCAGCAGCTTAGGGGCTGGGGCCAACGTCCTGACTTTC.

This clone was recorded once. Distinct nucleotide sequences in the sample also encode this CDR3. The chain has TRBV10-3 and TRBJ2-5; D could derive from TRBD1 or TRBD2 (5 bases each). The germline V gene encodes CDR1 ENHRY and CDR2 SYGVKD. With 2 bases removed from V and 0 bases from J, the gap between germline ends came to 22 bases. The CDR3 has 19 amino acids. CDR3 in amino acids: CAISERGAGGGHHQETQYF. DNA for the CDR3: TGTGCCATCAGTGAGAGGGGTGCAGGAGGCGGCCACCACCAAGAGACCCAGTACTTC.

The rearrangement uses TRBV11-2 and TRBJ2-7; no firm D call. The CDR3 covers 15 residues. Trimming took 5 bases from V and 7 from J, leaving 21 bases between them. The germline V gene encodes CDR1 SGHAT and CDR2 FQNNGV. CDR3 in amino acids: CASSPRTGAPGEQYF. The CDR3 bases are TGTGCCAGCAGCCCTAGGACCGGAGCCCCCGGTGAGCAGTACTTC.